One and the same sample provided the 3 T cell receptor beta chains below, sequenced in a study of vaccination and CD4 T cells after COVID-19. The time point is: late sampling 161 to 241 days after vaccination in a few convalescent patients. TCRdb passed the PCR reads through MiXCR, listing each CDR3 protein once. The sample has some 28,000 distinct CDR3 sequences, approximately 53% seen once; the top ten hold under 6%. The material sequenced was CD4+ T cells from blood, taken about 7 months after SARS-CoV-2 vaccination. The receptors stem from a human donor who had recovered from COVID-19.

The J gene is TRBJ2-1, the V gene TRBV7-8, with TRBD2 matching 7 bases. CDR1 SGHVS and CDR2 FQNEAQ come from the germline V gene. J gave up 7 bases and V 3 bases, and 6 bases lay outside the gene matches. The CDR3 spans 14 residues. CDR3 residues: CASSFSGTTNEQFF. In DNA form, the CDR3 reads TGTGCCAGCAGCTTCTCCGGGACTACGAATGAGCAGTTCTTC.

The chain is built from TRBV28 and TRBJ2-5, with a tentative D call TRBD1 (5 bases). Trimming cost V 3 bases and J 5 bases, with 10 bases left between them. The CDR3 spans 13 residues. The germline CDR1 and CDR2 sequences are MDHEN and SYDVKM. CDR3 DNA sequence: TGTGCCAGCAGTTTTGACAGATGGGAGACCCAGTACTTC. Translation: CASSFDRWETQYF.

This clonotype was seen a handful of times. This sequence joins TRBV27 and TRBJ1-5; D unclear. The CDR3 covers 16 residues. V was trimmed by 4 bases and J by 4 bases, leaving 17 bases between them. The germline V gene has CDR1 MNHEY and CDR2 SMNVEV (reference sequence). In DNA form, the CDR3 reads TGTGCCAGCAGTTACCCCTCGTCCCGCCCGAATCAGCCCCAGCATTTT. It encodes CASSYPSSRPNQPQHF.